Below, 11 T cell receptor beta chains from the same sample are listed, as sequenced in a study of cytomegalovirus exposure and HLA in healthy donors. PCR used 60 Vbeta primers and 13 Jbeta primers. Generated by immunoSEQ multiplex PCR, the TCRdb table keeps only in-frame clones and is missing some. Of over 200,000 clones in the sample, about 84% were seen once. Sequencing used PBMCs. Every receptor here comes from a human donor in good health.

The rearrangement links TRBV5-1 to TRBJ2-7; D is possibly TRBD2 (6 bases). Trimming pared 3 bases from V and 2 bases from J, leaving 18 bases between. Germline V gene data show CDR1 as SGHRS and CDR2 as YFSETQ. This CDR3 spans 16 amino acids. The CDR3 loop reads CASSWHGGTGTYEQYF. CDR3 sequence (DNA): TGCGCCAGCAGCTGGCACGGAGGGACCGGAACCTACGAGCAGTACTTC.

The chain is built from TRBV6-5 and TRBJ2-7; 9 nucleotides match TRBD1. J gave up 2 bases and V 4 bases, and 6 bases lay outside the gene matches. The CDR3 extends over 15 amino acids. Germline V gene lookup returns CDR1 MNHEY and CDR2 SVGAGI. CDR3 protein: CASSSNRDRAYEQYF. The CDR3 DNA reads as TGTGCCAGCAGTTCCAACCGGGACAGGGCCTACGAGCAGTACTTC.

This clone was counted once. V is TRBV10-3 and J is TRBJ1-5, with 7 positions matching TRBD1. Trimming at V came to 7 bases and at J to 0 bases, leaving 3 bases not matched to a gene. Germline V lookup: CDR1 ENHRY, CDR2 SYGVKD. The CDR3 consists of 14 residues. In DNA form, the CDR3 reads TGTGCCATCAAAGGGACAGATAGCAATCAGCCCCAGCATTTT. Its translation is CAIKGTDSNQPQHF.

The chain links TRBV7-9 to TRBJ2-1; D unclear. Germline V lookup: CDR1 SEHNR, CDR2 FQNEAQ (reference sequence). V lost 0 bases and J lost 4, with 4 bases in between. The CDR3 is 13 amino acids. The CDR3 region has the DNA TGTGCCAGCAGCTTAGCGCTATACAATGAGCAGTTCTTC. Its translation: CASSLALYNEQFF.

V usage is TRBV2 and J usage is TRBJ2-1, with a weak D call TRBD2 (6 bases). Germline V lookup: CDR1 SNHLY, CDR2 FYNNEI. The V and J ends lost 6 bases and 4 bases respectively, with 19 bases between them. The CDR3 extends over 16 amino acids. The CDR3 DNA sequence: TGTGCCAGCAGGCGGACGGGGGAAAGTGTATACAATGAGCAGTTCTTC. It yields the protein CASRRTGESVYNEQFF.

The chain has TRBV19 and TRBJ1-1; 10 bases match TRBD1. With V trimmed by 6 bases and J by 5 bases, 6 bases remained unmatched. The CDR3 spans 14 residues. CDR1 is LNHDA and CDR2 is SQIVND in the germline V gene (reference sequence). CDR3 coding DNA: TGTGCCAGTAGGCCGACAGGGGGCCTGACTGAAGCTTTCTTT. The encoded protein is CASRPTGGLTEAFF. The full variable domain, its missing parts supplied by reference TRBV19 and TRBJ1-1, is DGGITQSPKYLFRKEGQNVTLSCEQNLNHDAMYWYRQDPGQGLRLIYYSQIVNDFQKGDIAEGYSVSREKKESFPLTVTSAQKNPTAFYLCASRPTGGLTEAFFGQGTRLTVV.

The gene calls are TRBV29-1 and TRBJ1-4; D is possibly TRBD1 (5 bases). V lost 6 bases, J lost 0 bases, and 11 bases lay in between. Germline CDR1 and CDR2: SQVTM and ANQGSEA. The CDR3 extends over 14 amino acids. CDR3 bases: TGCAGCGTGGCCCCGACAGCAACTAATGAAAAACTGTTTTTT. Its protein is CSVAPTATNEKLFF.

In DNA, the CDR3 is TGCGCCAGCAGCTTGAAATCAGGGAAGACCTACGAGCAGTACTTC. It codes for CASSLKSGKTYEQYF. The gene calls are TRBV5-1 and TRBJ2-7, with D tentatively TRBD1 (5 bases). Per the germline V gene, CDR1 is SGHRS and CDR2 is YFSETQ. This CDR3 has 15 residues. Trimming stripped 1 base from V and 2 bases from J, with 13 bases between.

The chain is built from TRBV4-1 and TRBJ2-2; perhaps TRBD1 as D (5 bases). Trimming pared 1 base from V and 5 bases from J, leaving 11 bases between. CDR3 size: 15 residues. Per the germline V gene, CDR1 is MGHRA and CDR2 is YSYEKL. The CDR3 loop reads CASSQAPAGTGELFF. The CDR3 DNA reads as TGCGCCAGCAGCCAAGCTCCAGCAGGGACCGGGGAGCTGTTTTTT.

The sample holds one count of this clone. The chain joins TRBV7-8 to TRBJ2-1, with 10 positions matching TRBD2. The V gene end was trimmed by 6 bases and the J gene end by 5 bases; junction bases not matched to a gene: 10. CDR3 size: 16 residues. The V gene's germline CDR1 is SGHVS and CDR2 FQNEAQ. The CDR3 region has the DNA TGTGCCAGCAGGGCGACTAGCGGGCTGGGGGACAATGAGCAGTTCTTC. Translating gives CASRATSGLGDNEQFF.

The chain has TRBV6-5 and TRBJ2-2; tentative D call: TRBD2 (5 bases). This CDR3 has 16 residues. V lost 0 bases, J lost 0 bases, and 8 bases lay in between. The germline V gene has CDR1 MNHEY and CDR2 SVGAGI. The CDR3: CASSYSGVANTGELFF. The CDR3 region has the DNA TGTGCCAGCAGTTACTCGGGAGTAGCGAACACCGGGGAGCTGTTTTTT.